A single sample gave rise to the 12 T cell receptor beta chains below, sequenced in a study of technical replicates of blood from a few donors. Using immunoSEQ multiplex PCR, the repertoire was profiled, and TCRdb retains in-frame clones only, with some absent. The sample contains about 60,000 clones, 70% to 90% of which appear only once. Sequencing was carried out using PBMCs. The receptors stem from a human donor in good health. Some clones in this sample may be carry-over from other donors' samples.

J is TRBJ2-7 and V is TRBV4-1, with a tentative D call TRBD2 (5 bases). V lost 4 bases to trimming and J lost 0 bases, with 7 bases between them. In germline, CDR1 is MGHRA, CDR2 YSYEKL. This CDR3 is built from 13 residues. The CDR3 DNA reads TGCGCCAGCAGCCGCGCGGGCTCCTACGAGCAGTACTTC. Translating gives CASSRAGSYEQYF.

The rearrangement links TRBV19 to TRBJ1-6, with a possible D match to TRBD1 (5 bases). This CDR3 is 18 amino acids long. V was clipped by 1 base and J by 7 bases, with 20 bases between them. Germline CDR1 LNHDA, CDR2 SQIVND (reference sequence). The CDR3 region is CASSIGSVGGGGNSPLHF. CDR3 in DNA: TGTGCCAGTAGTATAGGTTCGGTTGGCGGGGGAGGGAATTCACCCCTCCACTTT. The whole variable domain, remainder taken from reference TRBV19 and TRBJ1-6, is DGGITQSPKYLFRKEGQNVTLSCEQNLNHDAMYWYRQDPGQGLRLIYYSQIVNDFQKGDIAEGYSVSREKKESFPLTVTSAQKNPTAFYLCASSIGSVGGGGNSPLHFGNGTRLTVT.

The chain combines TRBV4-3 with TRBJ1-2; possibly TRBD1 for D (5 bases). Trimming shortened V by 1 base and J by 7 bases, and 13 bases separated the two germline ends. The germline V gene encodes CDR1 LGHNA and CDR2 YSLEER. The CDR3 runs to 14 residues. Here the CDR3 DNA reads TGCGCCAGCAGCCAAGCAAGGGCTCAGGGTGGCTACACCTTC. It specifies CASSQARAQGGYTF.

The gene calls are TRBV18 and TRBJ1-1; 9 positions match TRBD1. V shed 7 bases, J shed 6 bases, and the junction held 9 bases outside the gene matches. CDR3 length: 14 amino acids. CDR1 and CDR2 from the germline V gene are KGHSH and LQKENI. CDR3 region: CASYLGQGYAEAFF. CDR3 nucleotide sequence: TGTGCCAGCTACTTAGGACAGGGGTACGCTGAAGCTTTCTTT.

The chain employs TRBV27 and TRBJ2-3; TRBD2 matches 9 bases. With V trimmed by 3 bases and J by 6 bases, 7 bases remained unmatched. Germline CDR1 and CDR2: MNHEY and SMNVEV (reference sequence). The CDR3 consists of 15 residues. In DNA, the CDR3 is TGTGCCAGCAGTTTTGCTAGCGGGATCGGGGATACGCAGTATTTT. The encoded protein is CASSFASGIGDTQYF.

V is TRBV5-1 and J is TRBJ2-7, with D maybe TRBD1 (6 bases). V shed 3 bases and J shed 2 bases, with 15 bases lying between them. Germline values: CDR1 SGHRS, CDR2 YFSETQ. This CDR3 has 15 residues. CDR3 in DNA: TGCGCCAGCAGCTCTGGCCAGGGGTACCCCTACGAGCAGTACTTC. Amino acids: CASSSGQGYPYEQYF.

The chain links TRBV27 to TRBJ2-7; D may be TRBD1 (6 bases). CDR1 and CDR2 from the germline V gene are MNHEY and SMNVEV (reference sequence). The V end was cut by 4 bases, the J end by 0 bases, with 7 bases between. The CDR3 sequence is 13 residues long. In DNA, the CDR3 is TGTGCCAGCAGTTACAGGGTCTCCTACGAGCAGTACTTC. The encoded protein is CASSYRVSYEQYF.

This clone was detected once. The CDR3 nucleotides are TGTGCCATCAGTGATGGGGACAGGGTGGGCAATGAGCAGTTCTTC. Encoded protein: CAISDGDRVGNEQFF. The chain recombines TRBV10-3 with TRBJ2-1; TRBD1 matches 9 bases. Germline loops: CDR1 ENHRY, CDR2 SYGVKD. Unmatched junction bases numbered 6, after V lost 3 bases and J lost 6 bases. This CDR3 has 15 residues.

A single count supports this clone. The chain has TRBV5-1 and TRBJ2-3; 10 positions match TRBD2. This CDR3 comprises 15 residues. V lost 4 bases to trimming and J lost 6 bases; unmatched junction nucleotides: 8. Per germline, CDR1 SGHRS and CDR2 YFSETQ. CDR3 sequence: CASSPVAGGPDTQYF. The CDR3 DNA is TGCGCCAGCAGCCCAGTAGCGGGAGGCCCCGATACGCAGTATTTT.

The chain has TRBV5-1 and TRBJ2-1, with 9 bases matching TRBD2. The V gene's germline CDR1 is SGHRS and CDR2 YFSETQ. This CDR3 comprises 18 residues. V shed 3 bases and J 1 base; nucleotides not matched to a gene: 11. The CDR3 DNA reads as TGCGCCAGCAGCTCCCTCGGCGGGAGGGGGGGTTCCTACAATGAGCAGTTCTTC. Translated: CASSSLGGRGGSYNEQFF.

The rearrangement joins TRBV27 to TRBJ2-3; 8 bases fit TRBD2. Trimming cost V 2 bases and J 5 bases; bases outside gene matches: 6. The germline CDR1 and CDR2 sequences are MNHEY and SMNVEV (reference sequence). CDR3 size: 15 residues. The CDR3 DNA sequence: TGTGCCAGCAGTTTAGACGGGAGGGCCGTAGATACGCAGTATTTT. It yields the protein CASSLDGRAVDTQYF.

The chain couples TRBV5-4 to TRBJ1-3, with no clear D. Per germline, CDR1 SGHNT and CDR2 YYREEE (reference sequence). This CDR3 is built from 15 residues. Trimming pared 4 bases from V and 4 bases from J, leaving 15 bases between. For the CDR3, the DNA is TGTGCCAGCAGCCGTGACCCAACGGGGGGAAACACCATATATTTT. The encoded protein is CASSRDPTGGNTIYF.